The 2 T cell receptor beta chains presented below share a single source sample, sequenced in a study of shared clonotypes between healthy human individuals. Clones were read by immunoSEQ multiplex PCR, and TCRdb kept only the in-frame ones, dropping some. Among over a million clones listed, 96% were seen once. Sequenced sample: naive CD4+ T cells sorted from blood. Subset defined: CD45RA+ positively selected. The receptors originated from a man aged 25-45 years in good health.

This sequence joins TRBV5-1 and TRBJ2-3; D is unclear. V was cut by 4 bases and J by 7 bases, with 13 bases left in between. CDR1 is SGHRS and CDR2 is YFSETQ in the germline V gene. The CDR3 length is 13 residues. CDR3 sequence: CASSPEVQNTQYF. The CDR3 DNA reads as TGCGCCAGCAGCCCCGAGGTACAGAATACGCAGTATTTT.

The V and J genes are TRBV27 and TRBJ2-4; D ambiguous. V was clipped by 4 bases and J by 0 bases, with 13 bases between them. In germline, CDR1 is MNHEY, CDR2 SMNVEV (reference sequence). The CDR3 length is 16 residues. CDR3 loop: CASSSRAREAKNIQYF. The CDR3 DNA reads TGTGCCAGCAGTTCTCGGGCTAGGGAAGCCAAAAACATTCAGTACTTC.